The next 16 T cell receptor beta chains were all read from a single sample in a study of shared clonotypes between healthy human individuals. Measured with immunoSEQ multiplex PCR; TCRdb has only the in-frame clones, and not every one. Among about 960,000 clones, around 80% were seen once, and the ten largest hold approximately 1.5%. The source material was memory CD4+ T cells sorted from blood. Subset reported: CD45RA-negative fraction. The receptors stem from a man between 18 and 29 years old in good health.

The chain carries TRBV27 and TRBJ2-7; D gene uncertain. The CDR3 length is 13 residues. Trimming took off 1 base at V and 3 bases at J, with 7 bases between the two ends. Per germline, CDR1 MNHEY and CDR2 SMNVEV (reference sequence). The CDR3 reads CASSLWPYYEQYF. CDR3 coding DNA: TGTGCCAGCAGTTTATGGCCCTACTACGAGCAGTACTTC.

The rearrangement joins TRBV5-6 to TRBJ2-3, with 9 bases identical to TRBD1. V gave up 2 bases and J gave up 4 bases; unmatched junction bases: 8. The germline V gene has CDR1 SGHDT and CDR2 YYEEEE. This CDR3 has 16 residues. In DNA, the CDR3 is TGTGCCAGCAGCTTCCGTCGGACAGGGGAAGCAGATACGCAGTATTTT. It is translated as CASSFRRTGEADTQYF.

The CDR3 DNA follows: TGTGCCAGCAGTGACCAAGCTAGCGGGATAATCGGTGAGCAGTTCTTC. Amino acids: CASSDQASGIIGEQFF. V gene TRBV6-4 combines with J gene TRBJ2-1; 9 bases align to TRBD2. Losses at the gene ends were 2 bases for V and 9 bases for J; bases not matched to a gene: 11. The CDR3 runs to 16 residues. Germline V CDR1 and CDR2: MRHNA, SNTAGT.

The chain recombines TRBV6-1 with TRBJ1-5; unclear D gene. This CDR3 region has 13 residues. V was cut by 2 bases and J by 4 bases, with 6 bases left in between. Germline V lookup: CDR1 MNHNS, CDR2 SASEGT. CDR3 protein: CASSEMGNQPQHF. CDR3 DNA: TGTGCCAGCAGTGAAATGGGTAATCAGCCCCAGCATTTT.

CDR3 nucleotide sequence: TGTGCCAGCAGTGGTAGAGATGGCTACACCTTC. Protein sequence: CASSGRDGYTF. V usage is TRBV28 and J usage is TRBJ1-2, with D unclear. This CDR3 is 11 amino acids long. Trimming pared 5 bases from V and 6 bases from J, leaving 7 bases between. CDR1 is MDHEN, CDR2 SYDVKM, per germline.

V usage is TRBV6-6 and J usage is TRBJ2-5; no firm D call. V lost 6 bases and J 2 bases, leaving 7 bases between the germline ends. Germline assignment: CDR1 MNHNY and CDR2 SVGAGI (reference sequence). The CDR3 contains 12 residues. The CDR3 DNA reads TGTGCCAGCAGCGGTGTACAAGAGACCCAGTACTTC. Encoded protein: CASSGVQETQYF.

Concerning this clone itself: A much larger clone differs from this one at a single base, so this may be a read error. V usage is TRBV7-6 and J usage is TRBJ1-1; D is ambiguous. The ends were cut back, 5 bases at V and 0 bases at J, with 4 bases in the middle. CDR1 and CDR2 from the germline V gene are SGHVS and FNYEAQ. This CDR3 is 12 amino acids long. The CDR3: CASSLMNTEAFF. The CDR3 nucleotides are TGTGCCAGCAGCCTAATGAACACTGAAGCTTTCTTT.

This chain uses TRBV5-1 with TRBJ2-7; the match to TRBD1 covers 10 bases. V trimming: 2 bases; J trimming: 1 base; junction bases outside the gene matches: 6. The CDR3 length is 16 residues. Germline V gives CDR1 SGHRS, CDR2 YFSETQ. Here the CDR3 reads CASSLPQGQGSYEQYF. The CDR3, as DNA: TGCGCCAGCAGCTTACCCCAGGGACAGGGGTCCTACGAGCAGTACTTC. Combining the CDR3 with reference TRBV5-1 and TRBJ2-7 gives the whole variable domain KAGVTQTPRYLIKTRGQQVTLSCSPISGHRSVSWYQQTPGQGLQFLFEYFSETQRNKGNFPGRFSGRQFSNSRSEMNVSTLELGDSALYLCASSLPQGQGSYEQYFGPGTRLTVT.

This chain links TRBV6-5 with TRBJ2-3; a weak D match, TRBD1 (6 bases). Germline CDR1 is MNHEY and CDR2 is SVGAGI. Trimming removed 6 bases at V and 6 bases at J, with 16 bases between. This CDR3 has 14 residues. The CDR3 DNA reads TGTGCCAGCAGGAATCGAGGGACACGGGATACGCAGTATTTT. The encoded protein is CASRNRGTRDTQYF.

The rearrangement links TRBV7-8 to TRBJ2-7, with D maybe TRBD1 (5 bases). V lost 1 base, J lost 2 bases, and 6 bases lay in between. From germline, CDR1 is SGHVS and CDR2 FQNEAQ. This CDR3 region has 13 residues. DNA of the CDR3: TGTGCCAGCAGCTTAGTGACAGCCTACGAGCAGTACTTC. Protein sequence: CASSLVTAYEQYF.

This clone was detected a few times. The gene calls are TRBV5-1 and TRBJ2-3; D gene ambiguous. In germline, CDR1 is SGHRS, CDR2 YFSETQ. This CDR3 has 15 amino acids. Between the trimmed V and J ends, which lost 0 bases and 4 bases, there was a span of 12 bases. CDR3 in amino acids: CASSLEWGSADTQYF. The CDR3, as DNA: TGCGCCAGCAGCTTGGAGTGGGGTTCTGCAGATACGCAGTATTTT.

This chain links TRBV30 with TRBJ1-1, with TRBD1 matching 7 bases. The CDR3 consists of 14 residues. Trimming removed 3 bases from V and 7 bases from J; junction bases left unmatched: 11. Germline assignment: CDR1 GTSNPN and CDR2 SVGIG (reference sequence). CDR3 sequence (DNA): TGTGCCTGGAGAGGGGGCGATCGGGGTGGTGAAGCTTTCTTT. Translating it yields CAWRGGDRGGEAFF.

The table lists this clone with a few counts. The J gene is TRBJ1-2, the V gene TRBV27; no clear D gene. The V gene lost 6 bases and the J gene lost 4 bases, with 18 bases spanning the gap. The CDR3 sequence is 15 residues long. The germline gives CDR1 MNHEY, CDR2 SMNVEV (reference sequence). The CDR3 sequence is CASRGSVREAYGYTF. The DNA of the CDR3 is TGTGCCAGCAGGGGAAGTGTTCGGGAGGCCTATGGCTACACCTTC.

This clone was counted between two and nine times. This sequence joins TRBV30 and TRBJ1-1; TRBD1 aligns across 8 bases. With V trimmed by 8 bases and J by 0 bases, 11 bases remained unmatched. From germline, CDR1 is GTSNPN and CDR2 SVGIG (reference sequence). This CDR3 spans 15 amino acids. CDR3 sequence reads: CAGRGQGGLNTEAFF. DNA of the CDR3: TGTGCCGGCCGCGGACAGGGCGGGTTGAACACTGAAGCTTTCTTT.

The gene calls are TRBV4-1 and TRBJ2-2; no clear D gene. V gave up 3 bases and J gave up 4 bases, with 9 bases separating them. This CDR3 is 14 amino acids long. Looked up from germline, CDR1 is MGHRA and CDR2 is YSYEKL. CDR3 sequence (DNA): TGCGCCAGCAGCCAGGCACACCTCACCGGGGAGCTGTTTTTT. It encodes CASSQAHLTGELFF.

The chain links TRBV5-4 to TRBJ2-5, with 7 nucleotides matching TRBD2. V shed 7 bases and J 3 bases; nucleotides not matched to a gene: 6. The CDR3 is made up of 13 amino acids. CDR1 and CDR2 from the germline V gene are SGHNT and YYREEE (reference sequence). This chain's CDR3 is CASLREGKETQYF. The CDR3 region has the DNA TGTGCCAGCCTCAGGGAGGGTAAAGAGACCCAGTACTTC.